The 32 T cell receptor beta chains given below trace back to one sample, sequenced in a study of blood T cell repertoires in COVID-19. Assay: immunoSEQ multiplex PCR; the TCRdb copy retains only in-frame clones and omits some. Of about 250,000 clones listed, around 90% are singletons. The source material was peripheral blood. The receptor source for this set is a man in his thirties or forties with COVID-19, enrolled during active disease.

The chain couples TRBV9 to TRBJ1-6, with D perhaps TRBD1 (5 bases). V shed 0 bases and J shed 13 bases, with 11 bases lying between them. The CDR3 is made up of 13 amino acids. CDR1 SGDLS and CDR2 YYNGEE come from the germline V gene. The CDR3 nucleotides are TGTGCCAGCAGCGTAGAGGCCAGGGCTCCCCTCCACTTT. Translating gives CASSVEARAPLHF.

With respect to this clone: The sample has other DNA sequences that encode this CDR3 too. The chain is built from TRBV28 and TRBJ1-2; 8 nucleotides line up with TRBD1. V was pared by 6 bases and J by 4 bases, with 4 bases of the junction left unmatched. The CDR3 covers 13 residues. The germline CDR1 and CDR2 sequences are MDHEN and SYDVKM. The CDR3 nucleotides are TGTGCCAGCAGCCAGGACAGGGCCTATGGCTACACCTTC. As protein: CASSQDRAYGYTF.

This clone was seen once. This chain links TRBV19 with TRBJ1-2; 7 bases are shared with TRBD1. The CDR3 covers 12 residues. V lost 5 bases, J lost 6 bases, and 3 bases stayed unmatched. Germline V gene data show CDR1 as LNHDA and CDR2 as SQIVND (reference sequence). CDR3 DNA: TGTGCCAGTAGTGACAGGGTCAATGGCTACACCTTC. Its protein product is CASSDRVNGYTF.

J is TRBJ1-2 and V is TRBV2; 9 positions agree with TRBD1. The CDR3 sequence is 15 residues long. Germline V gives CDR1 SNHLY, CDR2 FYNNEI. The V segment lost 6 bases and the J segment 7 bases; nucleotides outside the gene matches: 12. This CDR3 is CASSPTTGGYSGYTF. The CDR3 bases are TGTGCCAGCAGCCCCACCACAGGGGGCTATAGTGGCTACACCTTC.

The chain links TRBV29-1 to TRBJ2-7, with 7 bases aligning to TRBD1. The CDR3 has 13 residues. CDR1 and CDR2 from the germline V gene are SQVTM and ANQGSEA. V dropped 5 bases and J dropped 2; count of bases not matched to a gene: 6. The CDR3 nucleotides are TGCAGCGTTCTTTGGACAGGCACCTACGAGCAGTACTTC. Amino acid sequence: CSVLWTGTYEQYF.

This chain links TRBV19 with TRBJ1-1; perhaps TRBD1 as D (6 bases). The V and J ends lost 3 bases and 4 bases respectively, with 9 bases between them. The CDR3 spans 13 residues. The germline gives CDR1 LNHDA, CDR2 SQIVND (reference sequence). CDR3 region: CASSMQGGTEAFF. The DNA for the CDR3 is TGTGCCAGTAGTATGCAAGGGGGCACTGAAGCTTTCTTT.

V usage is TRBV19 and J usage is TRBJ1-5; 7 bases are a match to TRBD1. V shed 5 bases, J shed 8 bases, and the junction held 6 bases outside the gene matches. The germline V gene encodes CDR1 LNHDA and CDR2 SQIVND (reference sequence). The CDR3 is made up of 13 amino acids. The CDR3 nucleotides are TGTGCCAGTAGTCCCGACAGGGTAGAGCCCCAGCATTTT. This sequence encodes CASSPDRVEPQHF.

The V and J genes are TRBV6-5 and TRBJ1-1; TRBD1 matches at 7 bases. This CDR3 has 15 amino acids. Germline V gene sequence: CDR1 MNHEY, CDR2 SVGAGI. Trimming at V came to 2 bases and at J to 3 bases, leaving 6 bases not matched to a gene. CDR3 coding DNA: TGTGCCAGCAGTTACAGCCGCAGGGGGGACACTGAAGCTTTCTTT. Its translation: CASSYSRRGDTEAFF.

This clone appeared once. This chain joins TRBV18 and TRBJ1-6, with 10 bases that match TRBD1. The junction had 1 base not matched to a gene; V was cut back by 3 bases and J by 5 bases. Germline-derived CDR1 and CDR2 are KGHSH and LQKENI. The CDR3 spans 15 residues. CDR3 amino acids: CASSPGQGNNSPLHF. CDR3 nucleotide sequence: TGTGCCAGCTCACCGGGACAGGGGAATAATTCACCCCTCCACTTT.

The V gene is TRBV19, the J gene TRBJ2-7, with TRBD2 matching 11 bases. Per germline, CDR1 LNHDA and CDR2 SQIVND (reference sequence). The CDR3 has 17 amino acids. V shed 3 bases, J shed 0 bases, and the junction held 7 bases outside the gene matches. The chain's CDR3 is CASSIPSGGPSSYEQYF. The CDR3 region has the DNA TGTGCCAGTAGTATCCCTAGCGGGGGGCCGAGCTCCTACGAGCAGTACTTC.

In nucleotides, the CDR3 is TGTGCCAGCAGTACCCAGGGTGACACTGAAGCTTTCTTT. Translating it yields CASSTQGDTEAFF. This chain uses TRBV28 with TRBJ1-1; TRBD1 might be the D (5 bases). The germline V gene has CDR1 MDHEN and CDR2 SYDVKM. This CDR3 is built from 13 residues. The germline V and J ends were trimmed by 5 bases and 3 bases, with 10 bases remaining between them.

J is TRBJ1-3 and V is TRBV5-1; 9 bases map to TRBD1. The CDR3 is 15 amino acids. Germline CDR1 is SGHRS and CDR2 is YFSETQ. J was trimmed by 4 bases and V by 2 bases; bases with no gene match: 4. CDR3 sequence: CASSFYRGPGNTIYF. Here the CDR3 DNA reads TGCGCCAGCAGCTTTTACAGGGGGCCAGGAAACACCATATATTTT. The entire variable domain, with the rest obtained from reference TRBV5-1 and TRBJ1-3, is as follows: KAGVTQTPRYLIKTRGQQVTLSCSPISGHRSVSWYQQTPGQGLQFLFEYFSETQRNKGNFPGRFSGRQFSNSRSEMNVSTLELGDSALYLCASSFYRGPGNTIYFGEGSWLTVV.

This rearrangement joins TRBV27 to TRBJ1-2; no firm D call. Trimming pared 4 bases from V and 8 bases from J, leaving 14 bases between. Germline-derived CDR1 and CDR2 are MNHEY and SMNVEV (reference sequence). This CDR3 has 13 residues. The CDR3 DNA reads TGTGCCAGCAGTTATCGGGGTTCGGGAGGCTACACCTTC. Protein: CASSYRGSGGYTF.

J is TRBJ2-5 and V is TRBV6-5; D remains ambiguous. Germline V gene sequence: CDR1 MNHEY, CDR2 SVGAGI. Trimming took off 6 bases at V and 4 bases at J, with 15 bases between the two ends. The CDR3 sequence is 14 residues long. The CDR3 protein is CASSDSLRRETQYF. For the CDR3, the DNA is TGTGCCAGCAGCGACTCATTACGGCGAGAGACCCAGTACTTC.

The chain is built from TRBV5-1 and TRBJ2-5; D is uncertain. This CDR3 has 15 amino acids. V dropped 4 bases and J dropped 4 bases, with 17 bases sitting between them. In germline, CDR1 is SGHRS, CDR2 YFSETQ. CDR3 in DNA: TGCGCCAGCAGCATGCCAGACACATCCGGAGAGACCCAGTACTTC. It yields the protein CASSMPDTSGETQYF. Drawing the rest from reference TRBV5-1 and TRBJ2-5, the complete variable domain is KAGVTQTPRYLIKTRGQQVTLSCSPISGHRSVSWYQQTPGQGLQFLFEYFSETQRNKGNFPGRFSGRQFSNSRSEMNVSTLELGDSALYLCASSMPDTSGETQYFGPGTRLLVL.

The CDR3 is CASSLVGGGGTDTQYF. The CDR3 DNA is TGCGCCAGCAGCTTGGTTGGCGGGGGAGGCACAGATACGCAGTATTTT. V and J are TRBV5-1 and TRBJ2-3, with 7 bases fitting TRBD2. V lost 0 bases, J lost 1 base, and 5 bases stayed unmatched. The CDR3 length is 16 residues. Germline V gene data show CDR1 as SGHRS and CDR2 as YFSETQ.

This clone was counted a single time. The chain carries TRBV18 and TRBJ1-1; TRBD1 is a possible D gene (6 bases). CDR3 size: 14 residues. Germline V gene data show CDR1 as KGHSH and CDR2 as LQKENI. Between the trimmed V and J ends, which lost 5 bases and 4 bases, there was a span of 14 bases. The CDR3 loop reads CASSRQGFGTEAFF. In DNA form, the CDR3 reads TGTGCCAGCTCAAGGCAGGGGTTCGGCACTGAAGCTTTCTTT.

The chain employs TRBV27 and TRBJ1-2; D is perhaps TRBD1 (6 bases). From germline, CDR1 is MNHEY and CDR2 SMNVEV (reference sequence). Trimming pared 5 bases from V and 8 bases from J, leaving 15 bases between. CDR3 length: 13 amino acids. The DNA for the CDR3 is TGTGCCAGCAGTGCCACAGGGTCCGGAGGCTACACCTTC. It encodes CASSATGSGGYTF.

The CDR3 loop reads CASSLLGGDQPQHF. In DNA form, the CDR3 reads TGTGCCAGCAGCTTACTAGGGGGTGATCAGCCCCAGCATTTT. The rearrangement uses TRBV11-2 and TRBJ1-5; perhaps TRBD1 as D (6 bases). V was pared by 2 bases and J by 5 bases, with 10 bases between. The CDR3 covers 14 residues. Germline V gene sequence: CDR1 SGHAT, CDR2 FQNNGV.

The chain employs TRBV6-1 and TRBJ2-2; 11 bases line up with TRBD2. The CDR3 loop spans 17 amino acids. In germline, CDR1 is MNHNS, CDR2 SASEGT. With V trimmed by 2 bases and J by 3 bases, 5 bases remained unmatched. The CDR3: CASSEFLAGGDTGELFF. CDR3 nucleotide sequence: TGTGCCAGCAGTGAATTTCTAGCGGGGGGCGACACCGGGGAGCTGTTTTTT.

This rearrangement joins TRBV6-1 to TRBJ1-5; no firm D call. The V and J ends lost 3 bases and 3 bases respectively, with 6 bases between them. The CDR3 length is 13 residues. CDR1 is MNHNS and CDR2 is SASEGT in the germline V gene. The CDR3 nucleotides are TGTGCCAGCAGTGACCTACCCAATCAGCCCCAGCATTTT. This gives the protein CASSDLPNQPQHF.

This chain connects TRBV10-1 to TRBJ2-7, with a tentative D call TRBD2 (7 bases). From germline, CDR1 is WNHNN and CDR2 SYGVQD (reference sequence). This CDR3 contains 14 residues. With 3 bases removed from V and 3 bases from J, the gap between germline ends came to 12 bases. The CDR3 loop is CASSERGAVYEQYF. CDR3 bases: TGCGCCAGCAGTGAACGGGGGGCAGTCTACGAGCAGTACTTC.

The rearrangement joins TRBV4-1 to TRBJ2-1; TRBD1 agrees at 7 bases. This CDR3 comprises 16 residues. V was pared by 3 bases and J by 3 bases, with 8 bases of the junction left unmatched. Germline loops: CDR1 MGHRA, CDR2 YSYEKL. DNA for the CDR3: TGCGCCAGCAGCCAGTCTGCAGGGGGATTCTACAATGAGCAGTTCTTC. Translating it yields CASSQSAGGFYNEQFF.

This clone appeared once. This CDR3 reads CASSPLGGGEELFF. The CDR3 coding sequence is TGCGCCAGCAGCCCCCTAGGAGGGGGCGAGGAGCTGTTTTTT. This rearrangement joins TRBV5-1 to TRBJ2-2; tentatively, D is TRBD1 (7 bases). This CDR3 has 14 residues. V was shortened by 4 bases and J by 10 bases, with 17 bases between the two germline ends. The germline CDR1 and CDR2 sequences are SGHRS and YFSETQ.

The chain combines TRBV10-1 with TRBJ2-7; D call uncertain. Trimming removed 3 bases at V and 7 bases at J, with 10 bases between. CDR3 size: 12 residues. CDR1 and CDR2 (germline): WNHNN, SYGVQD (reference sequence). CDR3 sequence reads: CASSESGREQYF. The CDR3 DNA reads TGCGCCAGCAGTGAATCCGGTCGGGAGCAGTACTTC.

The chain is built from TRBV10-3 and TRBJ2-7; 9 bases are a match to TRBD2. Germline CDR1 ENHRY, CDR2 SYGVKD. J gave up 2 bases and V 8 bases, and 10 bases lay outside the gene matches. The length of the CDR3 is 15 residues. CDR3 sequence reads: CAIGKGLAGTYEQYF. CDR3 bases: TGTGCCATCGGAAAAGGGCTAGCGGGGACCTACGAGCAGTACTTC.

A single count supports this clone. The rearrangement joins TRBV5-1 to TRBJ2-3; TRBD1 aligns across 11 bases. Trimming took 2 bases from V and 4 from J; bases not matched to a gene: 6. The CDR3 is 16 residues long. Germline loops: CDR1 SGHRS, CDR2 YFSETQ. CDR3 in DNA: TGCGCCAGCAGCTTCGGGGACAGGGGGAGGTCAGATACGCAGTATTTT. Protein: CASSFGDRGRSDTQYF.

This rearrangement joins TRBV3-1 (or the pseudogene TRBV3-2) to TRBJ2-5; the match to TRBD2 covers 11 bases. Germline V gene sequence: CDR1 LGHDT, CDR2 YNNKEL (reference sequence). The V and J ends lost 4 bases and 3 bases, in that order; junction bases with no gene match: 1. This CDR3 is 14 amino acids long. Here the CDR3 reads CASSPTSGEETQYF. For the CDR3, the DNA is TGTGCCAGCAGCCCGACTAGCGGGGAAGAGACCCAGTACTTC.

This sequence joins TRBV7-6 and TRBJ1-1; D not resolved. V lost 5 bases and J lost 4, with 20 bases in between. Germline V lookup: CDR1 SGHVS, CDR2 FNYEAQ. This CDR3 has 16 residues. CDR3 nucleotides: TGTGCCAGCAGCCCCATTCCGGGAGGTACTGGCACTGAAGCTTTCTTT. Translating gives CASSPIPGGTGTEAFF.

The V call is TRBV6-6, the J call TRBJ1-3, with 7 bases aligning to TRBD1. Germline trimming cut 8 bases from V and 3 bases from J; bases unmatched to any gene: 10. The CDR3 is 15 residues long. Germline-derived CDR1 and CDR2 are MNHNY and SVGAGI (reference sequence). The CDR3 loop reads CASCLDRAGGNTIYF. In nucleotides, the CDR3 is TGTGCCAGCTGCCTAGACAGGGCTGGTGGAAACACCATATATTTT.

The chain has TRBV2 and TRBJ2-6; no definite D call. V lost 8 bases, J lost 0 bases, and 8 bases lay in between. The CDR3 totals 14 residues. Germline V gene lookup returns CDR1 SNHLY and CDR2 FYNNEI. The CDR3 here is CASGQSSGANVLTF. The CDR3, as DNA: TGTGCCAGCGGCCAAAGCTCTGGGGCCAACGTCCTGACTTTC.

The chain carries TRBV2 and TRBJ2-2; 8 nucleotides agree with TRBD1. The ends lost 2 bases at V and 7 bases at J; junction bases unmatched: 3. Germline CDR1 is SNHLY and CDR2 is FYNNEI. The CDR3 runs to 14 residues. CDR3 region: CASSEQGADGELFF. The CDR3 DNA follows: TGTGCCAGCAGTGAACAGGGGGCCGACGGGGAGCTGTTTTTT. Supplemented by reference TRBV2 and TRBJ2-2, the full variable domain reads EPEVTQTPSHQVTQMGQEVILRCVPISNHLYFYWYRQILGQKVEFLVSFYNNEISEKSEIFDDQFSVERPDGSNFTLKIRSTKLEDSAMYFCASSEQGADGELFFGEGSRLTVL.